This entry lists 20 T cell receptor beta chains sequenced from one sample in a study of PD-1 blockade in classical Hodgkin lymphoma. Libraries were prepared by immunoSEQ multiplex PCR; TCRdb keeps only in-frame clonotypes and omits some of them. The sample has 25,000 to 35,000 clones, about 88% seen once. Regarding time point: newly diagnosed, previously untreated cHL patient sample. Purified CD4+ T cells were obtained from thawed PBMCs through magnetic negative selection. Sequencing used CD4+ T cells from blood. All receptors derive from a human donor with classical Hodgkin lymphoma.

The chain is built from TRBV30 and TRBJ1-2; D not resolved. V was clipped by 0 bases and J by 8 bases, with 7 bases between them. The CDR3 is 11 amino acids. Germline assignment: CDR1 GTSNPN and CDR2 SVGIG (reference sequence). This CDR3 is CAWSVSSGYTF. In DNA form, the CDR3 reads TGTGCCTGGAGTGTAAGCTCAGGCTACACCTTC.

The chain links TRBV14 to TRBJ2-5; no definite D call. Germline assignment: CDR1 SGHDN and CDR2 FVKESK. The CDR3 has 11 amino acids. Trimming left V 1 base short and J 7 bases short, with 4 bases between. The chain's CDR3 is CASSQGGTQYF. CDR3 nucleotide sequence: TGTGCCAGCAGCCAAGGTGGGACCCAGTACTTC.

The chain combines TRBV7-6 with TRBJ2-1, with 8 positions matching TRBD2. Trimming at V came to 7 bases and at J to 1 base, leaving 12 bases not matched to a gene. This CDR3 region has 17 residues. The V gene's germline CDR1 is SGHVS and CDR2 FNYEAQ. CDR3 residues: CASTKLGLAGSYNEQFF. In DNA, the CDR3 is TGTGCCAGCACCAAGCTTGGGCTAGCGGGTTCCTACAATGAGCAGTTCTTC.

The V and J genes are TRBV28 and TRBJ2-1, with 8 bases matching TRBD2. Germline assignment: CDR1 MDHEN and CDR2 SYDVKM. The CDR3 has 14 amino acids. Trimming removed 2 bases from V and 5 bases from J; junction bases left unmatched: 2. CDR3 in amino acids: CASSLHGRDNEQFF. DNA of the CDR3: TGTGCCAGCAGTTTACACGGGAGGGACAATGAGCAGTTCTTC.

The chain carries TRBV6-5 and TRBJ1-1; D unclear. The ends were cut back, 2 bases at V and 8 bases at J, with 9 bases in the middle. The CDR3 totals 12 residues. Germline CDR1 reads MNHEY; CDR2 reads SVGAGI. CDR3 residues: CASSYNGREAFF. The CDR3 DNA reads as TGTGCCAGCAGTTACAACGGGCGGGAAGCTTTCTTT.

CDR3 sequence: CASSSPGLYEQYF. The CDR3 bases are TGTGCCAGCAGCTCTCCCGGTCTCTACGAGCAGTACTTC. The chain couples TRBV6-5 to TRBJ2-7; D remains ambiguous. CDR1 and CDR2 (germline): MNHEY, SVGAGI. Trimming took off 6 bases at V and 3 bases at J, with 12 bases between the two ends. The CDR3 has 13 residues.

J is TRBJ1-2 and V is TRBV19, with unresolved D. Trimming shortened V by 1 base and J by 3 bases, and 6 bases separated the two germline ends. In germline, CDR1 is LNHDA, CDR2 SQIVND (reference sequence). This CDR3 comprises 13 residues. CDR3 amino acids: CASSIGSYYGYTF. Written as DNA, the CDR3 is TGTGCCAGTAGTATAGGCTCATACTATGGCTACACCTTC.

The chain is built from TRBV9 and TRBJ1-2; the D gene is possibly TRBD1 (5 bases). This CDR3 has 12 residues. V lost 6 bases, J lost 2 bases, and 8 bases lay in between. Germline values: CDR1 SGDLS, CDR2 YYNGEE. The CDR3 loop reads CASNRDNYGYTF. In DNA, the CDR3 is TGTGCCAGCAACCGGGACAACTATGGCTACACCTTC.

The rearrangement uses TRBV4-1 and TRBJ1-4; tentatively, D is TRBD1 (6 bases). The V gene's germline CDR1 is MGHRA and CDR2 YSYEKL. The CDR3 has 17 amino acids. V dropped 0 bases and J dropped 1 base, with 12 bases sitting between them. The DNA for the CDR3 is TGCGCCAGCAGCCAAGATCCAGGGGCCTTAACTAATGAAAAACTGTTTTTT. This encodes CASSQDPGALTNEKLFF.

The chain employs TRBV19 and TRBJ1-1; D remains unclear. This CDR3 has 16 residues. Looked up from germline, CDR1 is LNHDA and CDR2 is SQIVND (reference sequence). The V end lost 6 bases, the J end lost 1 base, and 18 bases lay between the germline ends. The CDR3 spells CASSPGGSRENTEAFF. In DNA, the CDR3 is TGTGCCAGTAGCCCTGGAGGCAGCCGAGAGAACACTGAAGCTTTCTTT.

The chain has TRBV7-8 and TRBJ1-1, with TRBD1 identical over 9 bases. J gave up 7 bases and V 5 bases, and 2 bases lay outside the gene matches. This CDR3 has 12 amino acids. The germline V gene encodes CDR1 SGHVS and CDR2 FQNEAQ. CDR3 sequence reads: CASSDRGGEAFF. The DNA of the CDR3 is TGTGCCAGCAGCGACAGGGGGGGTGAAGCTTTCTTT.

The V gene is TRBV5-1, the J gene TRBJ2-1; D could derive from TRBD1 or TRBD2 (7 bases each). The CDR3 has 16 residues. Germline CDR1 and CDR2: SGHRS and YFSETQ. Deletions cut 4 bases from V and 5 bases from J, with 19 bases between. The CDR3 is CASSPGGGRGHNEQFF. As DNA, the CDR3 is TGCGCCAGCAGCCCTGGTGGGGGGAGGGGGCACAATGAGCAGTTCTTC.

The V call is TRBV18, the J call TRBJ1-1; D not certain. Between the trimmed V and J ends, which lost 2 bases and 4 bases, there was a span of 11 bases. Germline CDR1 reads KGHSH; CDR2 reads LQKENI. The length of the CDR3 is 14 residues. Here the CDR3 DNA reads TGTGCCAGCTCACCAATAGGGTCGAGCACTGAAGCTTTCTTT. Protein sequence: CASSPIGSSTEAFF.

The chain employs TRBV5-4 and TRBJ1-4; weak D call: TRBD1 (6 bases). The CDR3 is 14 residues long. The germline gives CDR1 SGHNT, CDR2 YYREEE (reference sequence). Trimming stripped 4 bases from V and 6 bases from J, with 13 bases between. The chain's CDR3 is CASSPGGGDEKLFF. The CDR3, as DNA: TGTGCCAGCAGCCCTGGAGGGGGGGATGAAAAACTGTTTTTT. Complete variable domain (other parts from reference TRBV5-4 and TRBJ1-4): ETGVTQSPTHLIKTRGQQVTLRCSSQSGHNTVSWYQQALGQGPQFIFQYYREEENGRGNFPPRFSGLQFPNYSSELNVNALELDDSALYLCASSPGGGDEKLFFGSGTQLSVL.

The chain recombines TRBV2 with TRBJ2-3, with D uncertain. This CDR3 contains 13 residues. V gave up 7 bases and J gave up 5 bases, with 13 bases separating them. Germline CDR1 reads SNHLY; CDR2 reads FYNNEI. The CDR3 loop is CASMDGVGDTQYF. CDR3 sequence (DNA): TGTGCCAGCATGGATGGGGTCGGAGATACGCAGTATTTT.

In this sample, this clone turned up a few times. This rearrangement joins TRBV11-2 to TRBJ2-7; 13 bases are shared with TRBD2. The CDR3 covers 15 residues. The germline CDR1 and CDR2 sequences are SGHAT and FQNNGV. Germline trimming cut 5 bases from V and 6 bases from J; bases unmatched to any gene: 7. CDR3: CASSPTSGRAPEQYF. The CDR3 DNA sequence: TGTGCCAGCAGCCCTACTAGCGGGAGGGCCCCCGAGCAGTACTTC.

The rearrangement links TRBV7-3 to TRBJ1-2, with TRBD1 matching over 7 bases. V gave up 0 bases and J gave up 10 bases; unmatched junction bases: 17. The CDR3 has 17 amino acids. Germline V CDR1 and CDR2: SGHTA, FQGTGA. The CDR3 here is CASSLTANNVGTEDYTF. The CDR3 nucleotides read TGTGCCAGCAGCTTAACGGCTAACAACGTGGGGACAGAAGACTACACCTTC.

This clone has only one observation. The V and J genes are TRBV19 and TRBJ2-1; weak D call: TRBD2 (6 bases). Trimming removed 3 bases from V and 4 bases from J, with 13 bases in between. The CDR3 consists of 15 residues. Germline V gene lookup returns CDR1 LNHDA and CDR2 SQIVND (reference sequence). The DNA for the CDR3 is TGTGCCAGTAGTATCGCGGCCGGGACTTACAATGAGCAGTTCTTC. Translating gives CASSIAAGTYNEQFF.

This chain's CDR3 is CASSLGQYNEQFF. The CDR3 region has the DNA TGTGCCAGCTCACTGGGACAGTACAATGAGCAGTTCTTC. The chain is built from TRBV18 and TRBJ2-1, with 7 bases aligning to TRBD1. CDR1 is KGHSH, CDR2 LQKENI, per germline. CDR3 length equals 13 residues. V was clipped by 4 bases and J by 4 bases; unmatched bases: 1.

The gene calls are TRBV5-1 and TRBJ1-1; D not certain. The CDR3 has 14 amino acids. Germline-derived CDR1 and CDR2 are SGHRS and YFSETQ. The V gene lost 3 bases and the J gene lost 0 bases, with 9 bases spanning the gap. CDR3 bases: TGCGCCAGCAGCTCCGGTGGGGTGAACACTGAAGCTTTCTTT. Protein: CASSSGGVNTEAFF.